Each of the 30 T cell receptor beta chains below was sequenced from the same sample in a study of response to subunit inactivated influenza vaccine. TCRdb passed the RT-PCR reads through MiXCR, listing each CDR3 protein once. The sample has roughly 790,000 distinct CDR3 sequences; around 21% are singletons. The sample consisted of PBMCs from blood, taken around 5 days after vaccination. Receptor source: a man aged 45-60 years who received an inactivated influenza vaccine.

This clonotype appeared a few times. Here the CDR3 DNA reads TGTGCCAGCAGCCCGTGGACAGTTCCAGCTAACTATGGCTACACCTTC. Protein sequence: CASSPWTVPANYGYTF. This chain connects TRBV5-5 to TRBJ1-2; weak D call: TRBD1 (6 bases). CDR1 and CDR2 (germline): SGHKS, YYEKEE (reference sequence). The CDR3 consists of 16 residues. V was pared by 4 bases and J by 0 bases, with 16 bases between.

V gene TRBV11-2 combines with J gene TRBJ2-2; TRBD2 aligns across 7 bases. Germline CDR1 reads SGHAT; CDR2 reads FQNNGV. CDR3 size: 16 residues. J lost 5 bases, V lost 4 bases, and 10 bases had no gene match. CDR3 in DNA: TGTGCCAGCAGCTCCAGCTACGGGGAGGGAACCGGGGAGCTGTTTTTT. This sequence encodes CASSSSYGEGTGELFF. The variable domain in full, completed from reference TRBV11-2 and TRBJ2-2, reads EAGVAQSPRYKIIEKRQSVAFWCNPISGHATLYWYQQILGQGPKLLIQFQNNGVVDDSQLPKDRFSAERLKGVDSTLKIQPAKLEDSAVYLCASSSSYGEGTGELFFGEGSRLTVL.

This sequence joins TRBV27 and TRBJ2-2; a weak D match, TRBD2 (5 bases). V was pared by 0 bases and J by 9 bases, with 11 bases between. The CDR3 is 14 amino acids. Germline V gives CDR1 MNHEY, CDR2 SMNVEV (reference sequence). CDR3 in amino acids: CASSLSSSPRELFF. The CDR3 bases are TGTGCCAGCAGTTTATCGTCTAGCCCCCGGGAGCTGTTTTTT.

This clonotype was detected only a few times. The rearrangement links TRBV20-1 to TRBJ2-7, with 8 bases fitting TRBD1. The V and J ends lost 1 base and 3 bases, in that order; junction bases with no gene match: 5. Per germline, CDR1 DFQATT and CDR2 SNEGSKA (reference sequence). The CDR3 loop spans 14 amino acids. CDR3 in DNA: TGCAGTGCTAGAGGTACAGGGGGTTTCTACGAGCAGTACTTC. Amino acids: CSARGTGGFYEQYF.

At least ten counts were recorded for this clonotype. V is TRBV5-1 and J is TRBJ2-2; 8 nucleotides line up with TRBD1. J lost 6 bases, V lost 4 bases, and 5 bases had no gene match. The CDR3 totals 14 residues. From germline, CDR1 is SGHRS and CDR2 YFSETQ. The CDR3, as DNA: TGCGCCAGCAGCCCGGACAGGGTCGCCGGGGAGCTGTTTTTT. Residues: CASSPDRVAGELFF.

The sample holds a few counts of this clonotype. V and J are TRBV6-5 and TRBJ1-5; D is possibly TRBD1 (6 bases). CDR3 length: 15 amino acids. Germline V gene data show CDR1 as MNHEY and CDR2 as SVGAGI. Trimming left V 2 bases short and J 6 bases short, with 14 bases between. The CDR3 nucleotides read TGTGCCAGCAGTTACACCGGGGGCGAACCTCAGCCCCAGCATTTT. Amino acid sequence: CASSYTGGEPQPQHF.

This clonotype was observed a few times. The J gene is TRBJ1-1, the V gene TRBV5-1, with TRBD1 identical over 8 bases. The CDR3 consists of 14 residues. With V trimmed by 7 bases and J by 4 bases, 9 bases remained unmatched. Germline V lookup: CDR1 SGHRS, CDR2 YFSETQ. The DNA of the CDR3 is TGCGCCAGCGGGCCAGGGGGCGTGAGCACTGAAGCTTTCTTT. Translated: CASGPGGVSTEAFF.

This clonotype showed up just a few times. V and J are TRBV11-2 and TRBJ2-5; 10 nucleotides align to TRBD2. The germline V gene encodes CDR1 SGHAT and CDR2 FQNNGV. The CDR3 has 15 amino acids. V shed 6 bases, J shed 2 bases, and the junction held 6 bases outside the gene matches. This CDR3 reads CASSSMGLAQETQYF. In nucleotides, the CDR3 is TGTGCCAGCAGTTCAATGGGACTAGCGCAAGAGACCCAGTACTTC.

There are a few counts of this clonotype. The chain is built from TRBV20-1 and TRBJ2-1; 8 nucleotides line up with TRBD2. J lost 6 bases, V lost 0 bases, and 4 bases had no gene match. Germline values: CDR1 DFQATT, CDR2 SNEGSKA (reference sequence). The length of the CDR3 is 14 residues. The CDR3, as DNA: TGCAGTGCTAGAGAAGGACTAGCATCCAATGAGCAGTTCTTC. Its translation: CSAREGLASNEQFF.

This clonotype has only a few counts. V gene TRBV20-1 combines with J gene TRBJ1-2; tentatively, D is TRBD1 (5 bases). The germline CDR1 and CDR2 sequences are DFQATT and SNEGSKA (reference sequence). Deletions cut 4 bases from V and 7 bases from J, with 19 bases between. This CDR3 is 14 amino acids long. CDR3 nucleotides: TGCAGTGCTACCGCCGAGGGAGGGGCAGGTGGCTACACCTTC. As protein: CSATAEGGAGGYTF.

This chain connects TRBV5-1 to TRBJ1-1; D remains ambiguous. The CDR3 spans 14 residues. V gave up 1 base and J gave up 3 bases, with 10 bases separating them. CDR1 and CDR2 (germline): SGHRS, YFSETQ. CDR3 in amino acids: CASSLRLRDTEAFF. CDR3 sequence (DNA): TGCGCCAGCAGCTTGAGACTCCGGGACACTGAAGCTTTCTTT.

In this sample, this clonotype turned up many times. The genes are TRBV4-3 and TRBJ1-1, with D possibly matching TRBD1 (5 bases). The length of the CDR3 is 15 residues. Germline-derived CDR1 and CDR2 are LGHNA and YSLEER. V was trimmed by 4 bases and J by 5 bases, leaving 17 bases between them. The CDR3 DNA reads TGCGCCAGCAGCCCGGTATGGGGGGGAGAGACTGAAGCTTTCTTT. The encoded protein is CASSPVWGGETEAFF.

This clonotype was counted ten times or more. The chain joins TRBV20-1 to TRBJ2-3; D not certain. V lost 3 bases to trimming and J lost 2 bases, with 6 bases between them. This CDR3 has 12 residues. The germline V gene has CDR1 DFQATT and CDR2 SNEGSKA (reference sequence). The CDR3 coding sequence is TGCAGTGCTAGCACCTCCACAGATACGCAGTATTTT. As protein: CSASTSTDTQYF.

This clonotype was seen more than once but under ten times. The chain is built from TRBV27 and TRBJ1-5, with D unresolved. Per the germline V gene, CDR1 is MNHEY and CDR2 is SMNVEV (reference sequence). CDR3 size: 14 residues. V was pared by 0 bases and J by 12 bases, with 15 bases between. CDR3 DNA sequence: TGTGCCAGCAGTTTATCCGGCAGGCCCAAGGTCCAGCATTTT. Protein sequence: CASSLSGRPKVQHF.

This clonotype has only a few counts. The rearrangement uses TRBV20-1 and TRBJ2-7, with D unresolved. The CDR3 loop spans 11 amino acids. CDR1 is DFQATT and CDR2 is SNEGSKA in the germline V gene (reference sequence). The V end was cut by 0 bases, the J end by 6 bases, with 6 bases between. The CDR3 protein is CSARDDREQYF. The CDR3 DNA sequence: TGCAGTGCTAGAGATGACCGCGAGCAGTACTTC.

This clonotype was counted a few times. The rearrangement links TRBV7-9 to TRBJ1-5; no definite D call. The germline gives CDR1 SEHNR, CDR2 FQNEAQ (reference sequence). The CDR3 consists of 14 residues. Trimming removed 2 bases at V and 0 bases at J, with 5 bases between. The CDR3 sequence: CASSLSNSNQPQHF. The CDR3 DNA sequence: TGTGCCAGCAGCTTAAGCAATAGCAATCAGCCCCAGCATTTT.

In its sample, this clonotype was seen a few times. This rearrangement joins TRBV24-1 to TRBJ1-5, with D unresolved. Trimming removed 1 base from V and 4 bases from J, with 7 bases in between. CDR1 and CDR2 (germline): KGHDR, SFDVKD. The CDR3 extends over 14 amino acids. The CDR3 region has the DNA TGTGCCACCAGTGATTTCAGGCGGAATCAGCCCCAGCATTTT. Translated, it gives CATSDFRRNQPQHF.

Written as DNA, the CDR3 is TGTGCCAGCAGCTTAGGTCAGGGGGCTCAGAACATTCAGTACTTC. The encoded protein is CASSLGQGAQNIQYF. The genes are TRBV7-2 and TRBJ2-4, with TRBD1 matching over 8 bases. There are 15 residues in the CDR3. The trim removed 1 base at V and 7 bases at J, leaving 6 bases unmatched. CDR1 is SGHTA, CDR2 FQGNSA, per germline.

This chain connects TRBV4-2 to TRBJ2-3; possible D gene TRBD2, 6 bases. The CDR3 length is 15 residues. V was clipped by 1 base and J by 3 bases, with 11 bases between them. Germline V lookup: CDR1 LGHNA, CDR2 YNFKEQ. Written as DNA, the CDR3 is TGTGCCAGCAGCCAAGGAGCGGAGGGGACAGATACGCAGTATTTT. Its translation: CASSQGAEGTDTQYF.

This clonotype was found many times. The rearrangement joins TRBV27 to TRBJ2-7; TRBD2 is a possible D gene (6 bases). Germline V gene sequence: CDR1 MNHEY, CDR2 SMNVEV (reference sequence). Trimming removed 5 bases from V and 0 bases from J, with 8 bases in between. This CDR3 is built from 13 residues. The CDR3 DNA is TGTGCCAGCAGTGGGGGGAGCTCCTACGAGCAGTACTTC. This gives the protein CASSGGSSYEQYF.

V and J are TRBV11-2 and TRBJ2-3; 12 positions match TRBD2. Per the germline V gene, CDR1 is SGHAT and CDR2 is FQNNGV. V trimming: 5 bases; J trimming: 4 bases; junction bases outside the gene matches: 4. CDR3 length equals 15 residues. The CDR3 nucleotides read TGTGCCAGCAGCATAAGACTAGCGGGAGCAGATACGCAGTATTTT. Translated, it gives CASSIRLAGADTQYF.

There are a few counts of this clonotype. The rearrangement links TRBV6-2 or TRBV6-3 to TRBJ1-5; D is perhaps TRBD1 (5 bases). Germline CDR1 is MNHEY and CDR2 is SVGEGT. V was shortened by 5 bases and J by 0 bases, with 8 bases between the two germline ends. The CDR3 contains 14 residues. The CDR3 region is CASSRDGSNQPQHF. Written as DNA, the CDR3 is TGTGCCAGCAGTCGGGACGGTAGCAATCAGCCCCAGCATTTT.

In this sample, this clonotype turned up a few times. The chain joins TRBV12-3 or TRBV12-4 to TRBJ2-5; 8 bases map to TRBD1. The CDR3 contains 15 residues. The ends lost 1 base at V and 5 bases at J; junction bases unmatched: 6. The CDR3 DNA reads TGTGCCAGCAGTTTAGGGCAGGGGGCCCGTGAGACCCAGTACTTC. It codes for CASSLGQGARETQYF.

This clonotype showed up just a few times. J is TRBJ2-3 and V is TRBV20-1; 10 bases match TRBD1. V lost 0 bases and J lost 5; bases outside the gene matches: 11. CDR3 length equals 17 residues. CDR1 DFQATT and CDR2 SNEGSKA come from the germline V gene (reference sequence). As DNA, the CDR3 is TGCAGTGCTAGAGACCCCCGGACAGGGGGTAGGAGAGATACGCAGTATTTT. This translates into CSARDPRTGGRRDTQYF.

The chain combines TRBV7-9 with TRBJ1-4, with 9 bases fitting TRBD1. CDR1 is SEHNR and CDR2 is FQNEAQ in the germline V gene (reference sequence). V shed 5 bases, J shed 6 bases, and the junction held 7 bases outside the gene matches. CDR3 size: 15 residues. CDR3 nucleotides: TGTGCCAGCAGCCGACAGGGGGAACGATATGAAAAACTGTTTTTT. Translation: CASSRQGERYEKLFF.

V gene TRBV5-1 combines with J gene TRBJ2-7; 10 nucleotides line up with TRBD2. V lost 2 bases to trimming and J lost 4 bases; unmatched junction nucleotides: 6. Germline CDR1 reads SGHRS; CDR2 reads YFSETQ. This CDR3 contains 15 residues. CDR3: CASSFNLAGAYEQYF. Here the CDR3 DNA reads TGCGCCAGCAGCTTTAACCTAGCGGGAGCGTACGAGCAGTACTTC.

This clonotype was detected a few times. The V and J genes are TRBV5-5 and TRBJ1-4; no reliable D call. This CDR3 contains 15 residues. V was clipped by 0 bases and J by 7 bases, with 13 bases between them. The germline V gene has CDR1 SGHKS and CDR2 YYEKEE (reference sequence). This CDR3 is CASSLADPYSEKLFF. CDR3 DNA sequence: TGTGCCAGCAGCTTGGCCGATCCCTACAGTGAAAAACTGTTTTTT.

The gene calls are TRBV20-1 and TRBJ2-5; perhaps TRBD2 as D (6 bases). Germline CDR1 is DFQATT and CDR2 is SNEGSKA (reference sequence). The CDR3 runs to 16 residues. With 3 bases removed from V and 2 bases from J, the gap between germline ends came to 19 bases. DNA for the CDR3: TGCAGTGCTAGGGACGGGGAAGCGGGTACACAAGAGACCCAGTACTTC. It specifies CSARDGEAGTQETQYF.

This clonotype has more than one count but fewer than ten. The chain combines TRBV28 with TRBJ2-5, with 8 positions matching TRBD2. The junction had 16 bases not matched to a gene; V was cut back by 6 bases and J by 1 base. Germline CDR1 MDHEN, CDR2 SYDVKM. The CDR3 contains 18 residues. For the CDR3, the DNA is TGTGCCAGCAGCTCCTCTCCGGGACTAGGCTCCTTCCAAGAGACCCAGTACTTC. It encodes CASSSSPGLGSFQETQYF. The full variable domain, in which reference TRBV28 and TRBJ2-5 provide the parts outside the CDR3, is DVKVTQSSRYLVKRTGEKVFLECVQDMDHENMFWYRQDPGLGLRLIYFSYDVKMKEKGDIPEGYSVSREKKERFSLILESASTNQTSMYLCASSSSPGLGSFQETQYFGPGTRLLVL.

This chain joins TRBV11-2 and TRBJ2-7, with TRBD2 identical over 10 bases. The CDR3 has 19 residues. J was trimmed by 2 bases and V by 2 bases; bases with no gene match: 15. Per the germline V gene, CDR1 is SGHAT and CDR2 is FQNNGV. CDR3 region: CASSLKISSSGGHTYEQYF. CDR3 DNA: TGTGCCAGCAGCTTAAAGATTTCGTCTAGCGGGGGCCATACCTACGAGCAGTACTTC.